The 20 T cell receptor beta chains below come from one sample, sequenced in a study of cytomegalovirus exposure and HLA in healthy donors. In the PCR, 60 Vbeta and 13 Jbeta primers were used. This table comes from immunoSEQ multiplex PCR, and its TCRdb copy is limited to in-frame clones, with some not included. The sample includes 180,000 or so clones, 72% of them seen just once. The sample consisted of PBMCs. The origin of the receptors is a human donor in good health.

The chain couples TRBV19 to TRBJ1-1, with 7 bases fitting TRBD1. V was pared by 4 bases and J by 6 bases, with 11 bases of the junction left unmatched. CDR1 LNHDA and CDR2 SQIVND come from the germline V gene (reference sequence). CDR3 size: 15 residues. In DNA, the CDR3 is TGTGCCAGTAGTAGTGACTGGACAGGAACTGCTGAAGCTTTCTTT. Translated: CASSSDWTGTAEAFF. Variable domain in full (rest from reference TRBV19 and TRBJ1-1): DGGITQSPKYLFRKEGQNVTLSCEQNLNHDAMYWYRQDPGQGLRLIYYSQIVNDFQKGDIAEGYSVSREKKESFPLTVTSAQKNPTAFYLCASSSDWTGTAEAFFGQGTRLTVV.

This chain connects TRBV7-8 to TRBJ1-5; possible D gene TRBD1, 5 bases. This CDR3 spans 15 amino acids. CDR1 is SGHVS, CDR2 FQNEAQ, per germline. V lost 1 base to trimming and J lost 2 bases, with 9 bases between them. CDR3 DNA: TGTGCCAGCAGCTTAGGCAGGGAGGGCAATCAGCCCCAGCATTTT. It encodes CASSLGREGNQPQHF.

V gene TRBV19 combines with J gene TRBJ2-2, with D maybe TRBD2 (6 bases). V was clipped by 5 bases and J by 3 bases, with 13 bases between them. Germline lookup yields CDR1 LNHDA and CDR2 SQIVND (reference sequence). This CDR3 contains 15 residues. CDR3 amino acids: CASSLPSAYTGELFF. In DNA form, the CDR3 reads TGTGCCAGTAGTCTTCCTAGCGCGTACACCGGGGAGCTGTTTTTT.

The V call is TRBV7-6, the J call TRBJ1-6; the D gene is possibly TRBD1 (5 bases). CDR1 and CDR2 from the germline V gene are SGHVS and FNYEAQ. V lost 5 bases to trimming and J lost 7 bases, with 18 bases between them. The CDR3 has 16 amino acids. The CDR3 region is CASSVDSTGGNSPLHF. CDR3 DNA sequence: TGTGCCAGCAGCGTCGACAGCACAGGAGGGAATTCACCCCTCCACTTT.

J is TRBJ2-7 and V is TRBV9; tentatively, D is TRBD1 (6 bases). The CDR3 totals 14 residues. V dropped 4 bases and J dropped 0 bases, with 11 bases sitting between them. The germline CDR1 and CDR2 sequences are SGDLS and YYNGEE. This CDR3 is CASSLGTLSYEQYF. CDR3 DNA: TGTGCCAGCAGCCTAGGGACACTCTCCTACGAGCAGTACTTC.

This clone was detected only a few times. The chain links TRBV4-1 to TRBJ1-1; D may be TRBD1 (5 bases). The V end lost 1 base, the J end lost 1 base, and 10 bases lay between the germline ends. Germline CDR1 and CDR2: MGHRA and YSYEKL. CDR3 length equals 15 residues. The CDR3, as DNA: TGCGCCAGCAGCCAAGGGCGACAGCAGAACACTGAAGCTTTCTTT. It encodes CASSQGRQQNTEAFF.

The rearrangement uses TRBV9 and TRBJ1-1, with a weak D call TRBD1 (5 bases). The CDR3 is 14 residues long. Germline loops: CDR1 SGDLS, CDR2 YYNGEE. Trimming removed 4 bases at V and 4 bases at J, with 14 bases between. CDR3 nucleotide sequence: TGTGCCAGCAGCTCCAGTGGGGCCGGCACTGAAGCTTTCTTT. Residues: CASSSSGAGTEAFF.

This clone has more than one count but fewer than ten. The chain has TRBV19 and TRBJ2-1; possibly TRBD1 for D (6 bases). V gave up 3 bases and J gave up 7 bases, with 7 bases separating them. CDR3 length: 12 amino acids. CDR1 and CDR2 (germline): LNHDA, SQIVND (reference sequence). This CDR3 is CASSMQGNEQFF. The CDR3 nucleotides read TGTGCCAGTAGTATGCAGGGGAATGAGCAGTTCTTC. Based on the CDR3 plus reference TRBV19 and TRBJ2-1, the full variable domain is DGGITQSPKYLFRKEGQNVTLSCEQNLNHDAMYWYRQDPGQGLRLIYYSQIVNDFQKGDIAEGYSVSREKKESFPLTVTSAQKNPTAFYLCASSMQGNEQFFGPGTRLTVL.

The chain is built from TRBV6-1 and TRBJ2-7, with D possibly being TRBD1 (5 bases). The CDR3 totals 17 residues. Germline CDR1 MNHNS, CDR2 SASEGT. Trimming shortened V by 2 bases and J by 3 bases, and 20 bases separated the two germline ends. The CDR3 DNA reads TGTGCCAGCAGTGAATTTGGGGCAGGGATCTCAATCTACGAGCAGTACTTC. Translating gives CASSEFGAGISIYEQYF.

This sequence joins TRBV18 and TRBJ1-4, with 10 positions matching TRBD1. This CDR3 contains 16 residues. Germline assignment: CDR1 KGHSH and CDR2 LQKENI. J gave up 0 bases and V 3 bases, and 1 base lay outside the gene matches. Here the CDR3 DNA reads TGTGCCAGCTCACCTGGGACAGGGGCAACTAATGAAAAACTGTTTTTT. Translated, it gives CASSPGTGATNEKLFF.

V gene TRBV7-9 combines with J gene TRBJ1-3, with 9 bases aligning to TRBD1. The J segment lost 4 bases and the V segment lost 4 bases, leaving 8 bases of the junction unmatched. Per germline, CDR1 SEHNR and CDR2 FQNEAQ (reference sequence). The CDR3 has 16 amino acids. The CDR3 coding sequence is TGTGCCAGCAGCTCTCGTGGACAGGGGTACGGAAACACCATATATTTT. Amino acid sequence: CASSSRGQGYGNTIYF.

The chain recombines TRBV4-3 with TRBJ2-3; 7 bases agree with TRBD1. With 4 bases clipped from V and 5 bases from J, the junction kept 9 bases outside the gene matches. From germline, CDR1 is LGHNA and CDR2 YSLEER. This CDR3 region has 15 residues. CDR3 coding DNA: TGCGCCAGCAGCCCCTTGGAGAGGGGGCAAGATACGCAGTATTTT. Translation: CASSPLERGQDTQYF.

This clone was detected a few times. V and J are TRBV19 and TRBJ1-2; D is possibly TRBD1 (6 bases). Germline V gene data show CDR1 as LNHDA and CDR2 as SQIVND (reference sequence). V shed 6 bases and J shed 8 bases, with 25 bases lying between them. The CDR3 is 16 residues long. Here the CDR3 DNA reads TGTGCCAGTAGCCCCCCCCGGGGACATCTCCTTTGGGGCTACACCTTC. It is translated as CASSPPRGHLLWGYTF.

The V call is TRBV30, the J call TRBJ1-1, with D unresolved. The CDR3 spans 12 residues. Trimming removed 2 bases from V and 0 bases from J, with 4 bases in between. Per germline, CDR1 GTSNPN and CDR2 SVGIG (reference sequence). Here the CDR3 DNA reads TGTGCCTGGAGTTCGGTGAACACTGAAGCTTTCTTT. As protein: CAWSSVNTEAFF.

V usage is TRBV5-1 and J usage is TRBJ1-3, with TRBD1 matching over 9 bases. The CDR3 has 16 amino acids. V trimming: 1 base; J trimming: 4 bases; junction bases outside the gene matches: 6. Germline V gene lookup returns CDR1 SGHRS and CDR2 YFSETQ. CDR3 loop: CASSLFTGGFGNTIYF. The DNA for the CDR3 is TGCGCCAGCAGCTTGTTCACAGGGGGCTTCGGAAACACCATATATTTT.

The chain links TRBV5-1 to TRBJ2-5, with 8 bases aligning to TRBD1. The germline V gene encodes CDR1 SGHRS and CDR2 YFSETQ. After removal of 4 bases from V and 5 bases from J, the junction contained 4 bases not matched to a gene. The CDR3 contains 13 residues. The CDR3 DNA reads as TGCGCCAGCAGCACGGACAGGGTGGAGACCCAGTACTTC. This codes for CASSTDRVETQYF.

The chain has TRBV2 and TRBJ1-4; possibly TRBD1 for D (5 bases). CDR1 and CDR2 (germline): SNHLY, FYNNEI. V shed 4 bases and J shed 4 bases, with 13 bases lying between them. This CDR3 region has 15 residues. The CDR3 DNA reads TGTGCCAGCAGTGTGGACAATGTGCGTAATGAAAAACTGTTTTTT. Translating it yields CASSVDNVRNEKLFF. Variable domain in full (rest from reference TRBV2 and TRBJ1-4): EPEVTQTPSHQVTQMGQEVILRCVPISNHLYFYWYRQILGQKVEFLVSFYNNEISEKSEIFDDQFSVERPDGSNFTLKIRSTKLEDSAMYFCASSVDNVRNEKLFFGSGTQLSVL.

This sequence joins TRBV19 and TRBJ2-3; 7 nucleotides align to TRBD2. The junction had 5 bases not matched to a gene; V was cut back by 3 bases and J by 2 bases. The germline gives CDR1 LNHDA, CDR2 SQIVND (reference sequence). This CDR3 is 15 amino acids long. Here the CDR3 reads CASSIDGTTTDTQYF. CDR3 bases: TGTGCCAGTAGTATTGATGGGACTACCACAGATACGCAGTATTTT.

The chain joins TRBV7-2 to TRBJ2-5, with a possible D match to TRBD2 (6 bases). The CDR3 has 13 amino acids. From germline, CDR1 is SGHTA and CDR2 FQGNSA. V was trimmed by 2 bases and J by 5 bases, leaving 9 bases between them. CDR3: CASSLTLAETQYF. The DNA of the CDR3 is TGTGCCAGCAGCTTAACACTAGCCGAGACCCAGTACTTC. Using reference TRBV7-2 and TRBJ2-5 for the parts outside the CDR3, the full variable domain is GAGVSQSPSNKVTEKGKDVELRCDPISGHTALYWYRQSLGQGLEFLIYFQGNSAPDKSGLPSDRFSAERTGGSVSTLTIQRTQQEDSAVYLCASSLTLAETQYFGPGTRLLVL.

The rearrangement links TRBV9 to TRBJ1-2; tentatively, D is TRBD1 (5 bases). The CDR3 has 13 amino acids. Germline-derived CDR1 and CDR2 are SGDLS and YYNGEE. Trimming pared 4 bases from V and 1 base from J, leaving 8 bases between. The CDR3 sequence: CASSSDNNYGYTF. CDR3 nucleotides: TGTGCCAGCAGCTCGGACAATAACTATGGCTACACCTTC.